What follows describes a single T cell receptor (beta chain). Its antigen specificity is not known. There are no base qualities to consult, and no much larger clone falls within one base. This sample stems from a study of shared clonotypes between healthy human individuals (dated by TCRdb to 2020 to 2021). As for the study more broadly: A few men and a couple of women, aged 18 to 49 years, made up the cohort. Each donor's leukapheresis produced roughly between about 0.8 and 8.9 billion PBMCs. For each donor, CD4 naive and CD4 memory were each run on three plates, CD8 naive on two plates, and CD8 memory on one plate. The study deeply sequenced blood TCR repertoires of about 5 healthy adults to estimate repertoire size and the extent of clonotype sharing between individuals. Libraries were prepared and TCR repertoires were sequenced by different laboratories using diverse techniques, in order to increase sequencing depth and limit assay-specific biases. Overall study outcomes, separate from this receptor: Pairwise subsampling led to the expectation that sequencing depth would affect the degree of clonotype sharing among donors. Larger estimated clonotype richness was generally found for naive subsets than for memory subsets. Sharing across several donors was observed for approximately 4.6% of naive CD4, over 3% of naive CD8, 2% to 2.5% of memory CD4, and about 0.4% of memory CD8 clonotypes. The genetic and exposure-history diversity represented was limited by the small number of donors. Rarefaction of sorted-subset datasets indicated incomplete sequencing despite the large sequencing depth. Higher generation probabilities were observed for clonotypes shared by all four sorted-subset donors than for non-shared clonotypes. Only blood was sampled, and tissue TCR repertoires likely differ from those in blood.

The donors were healthy, HIV-negative adults with no recently reported acute infections or vaccinations. Every donor was a Caucasian adult residing in Nashville, Tennessee, USA. Magnetic negative selection was used to enrich CD4+ T cells, after which naive cells were positively selected on CD45RA and the negative fraction became the memory subset. After blood collection by leukapheresis, PBMCs were isolated using Ficoll-Histopaque density gradient centrifugation and then cryopreserved in the vapor phase of liquid nitrogen. Analytical flow cytometry was used to check the purity and quantity of each magnetically sorted T cell population. From each sorted fraction, genomic DNA was isolated and quantified by UV absorbance on a Nanodrop 2000c. TCR CDR3 regions were amplified from genomic DNA by multiplex PCR using the deep immunoSEQ assay. Extracted genomic DNA from each cell subset was spread evenly across all wells of several immunoSEQ 96-well plates, with each plate serving as a replicate. Each replicate PCR for sorted subsets received about 0.2 ug genomic DNA, equal to about 30,000 T cell genomes. The purified libraries were quantified using a Qubit 3.0 fluorometer, sized with a Bioanalyzer 2100, and then quantified again using the KAPA Library Quantification kit. Each immunoSEQ 96-well plate was sequenced on its own single-read 150-cycle Illumina NextSeq 550 flow cell. The source study handled its data this way. Because the immunoSEQ output held only junctional sequences and lacked quality scores, the filtering could not match the filtering applied to full-length reads. To assign V/J genes and CDR3, sequences were annotated using PyIR, a Python wrapper for IgBLAST v1.9, with IMGT germline references. Reads were removed for weak V/J assignments (E-value above 1e-6), missing CDR3, stop codons, out-of-frame junctions, or ambiguous translated residues. V3J clonotypes were defined as sequences sharing an identical inferred V gene, J gene, and CDR3 amino acid sequence. To compute the percentage overlap between repertoires, the number of shared unique clonotypes was divided by the size of the smaller repertoire. RTK rarefaction, the Chao1 estimator, and Recon v2.1 estimates of unobserved clonotypes were used to assess repertoire richness. Generation probabilities were computed with OLGA for all TCRbeta clonotypes obtained by the gDNA method from a handful of donors. In its TCRdb copy, this immuneACCESS table keeps in-frame sequences only and misses some clones. Where compared with another copy, unresolved V genes explain less than half of these, and the others have no known cause. V and J calls and clone size are as listed in that table; D and trimming were resolved from the DNA. The table for this sample lists more than 900,000 clones; about four fifths of them were counted only once. Together, the top ten hold roughly 0.57% of the sample.

The sequencing input was memory CD4+ T cells from PBMCs. Reading the label with the study, this specimen's cell subset or site is: CD45RA-negative fraction. The sequence was collected from a man in his late teens or twenties in good health. Some clones in this sample may be carry-over from other donors' samples.

The nucleotides read TGTGCCAGTAGTCCCCCCGGGGCCCCCGGTGCAGATACGCAGTATTTT. It translates to CASSPPGAPGADTQYF. The rearrangement combines TRBV19 with TRBJ2-3; the D gene may be TRBD1 or TRBD2, since each aligns over 5 bases. Reading the germline V gene (reference sequence) gives CDR1 LNHDA and CDR2 SQIVND. V is shortened by 5 bases, J by 4 bases, and the region joining them spans 19 bases. Including the terminal cysteine and phenylalanine, the CDR3 comprises 16 residues. Of all the DNA, just the CDR3 is kept, 48 bases in frame from base 1.